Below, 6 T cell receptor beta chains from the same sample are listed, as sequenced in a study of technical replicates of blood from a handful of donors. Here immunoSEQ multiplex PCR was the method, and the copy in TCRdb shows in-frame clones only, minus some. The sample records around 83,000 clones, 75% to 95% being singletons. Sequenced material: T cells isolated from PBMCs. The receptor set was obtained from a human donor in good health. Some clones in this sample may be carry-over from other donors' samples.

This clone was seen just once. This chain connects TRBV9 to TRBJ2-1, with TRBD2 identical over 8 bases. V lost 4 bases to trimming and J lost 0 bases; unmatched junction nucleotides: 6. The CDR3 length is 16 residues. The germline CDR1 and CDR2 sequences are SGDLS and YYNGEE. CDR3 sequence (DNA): TGTGCCAGCAGCCCCGGGGGGGGAAGCTCCTACAATGAGCAGTTCTTC. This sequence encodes CASSPGGGSSYNEQFF.

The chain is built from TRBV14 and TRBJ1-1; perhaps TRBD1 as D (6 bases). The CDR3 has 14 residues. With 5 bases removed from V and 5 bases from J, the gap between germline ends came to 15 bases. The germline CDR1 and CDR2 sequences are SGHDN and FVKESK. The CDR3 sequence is CASSYQQGVTEAFF. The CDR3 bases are TGTGCCAGCAGCTACCAACAGGGCGTAACTGAAGCTTTCTTT.

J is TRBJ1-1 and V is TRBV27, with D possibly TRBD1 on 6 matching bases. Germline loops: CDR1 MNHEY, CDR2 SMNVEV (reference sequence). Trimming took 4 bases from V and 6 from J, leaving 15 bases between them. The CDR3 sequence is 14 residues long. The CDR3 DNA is TGTGCCAGCAGTTATACAGGGAGTATCGCTGAAGCTTTCTTT. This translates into CASSYTGSIAEAFF.

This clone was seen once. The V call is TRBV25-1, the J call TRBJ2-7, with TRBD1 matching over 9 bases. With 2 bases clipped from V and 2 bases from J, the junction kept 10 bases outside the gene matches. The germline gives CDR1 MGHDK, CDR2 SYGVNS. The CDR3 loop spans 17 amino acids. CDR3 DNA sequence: TGTGCCAGCAGTGAAAGAAGCGGGGACAGGGTCCCCTACGAGCAGTACTTC. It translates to CASSERSGDRVPYEQYF.

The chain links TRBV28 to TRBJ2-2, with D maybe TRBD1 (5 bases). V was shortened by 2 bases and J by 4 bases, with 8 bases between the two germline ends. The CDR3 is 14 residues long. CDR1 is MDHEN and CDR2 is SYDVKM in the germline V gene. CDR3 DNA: TGTGCCAGCAGTTTAACAGGAGTCACCGGGGAGCTGTTTTTT. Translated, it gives CASSLTGVTGELFF.

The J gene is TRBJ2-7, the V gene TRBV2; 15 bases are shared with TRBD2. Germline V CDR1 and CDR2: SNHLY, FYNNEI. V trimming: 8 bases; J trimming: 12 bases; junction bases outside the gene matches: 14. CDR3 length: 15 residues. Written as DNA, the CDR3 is TGTGCCAGCCTTGGACTAGCGGGAGGGCCTCGAGGAGGGTACTTC. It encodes CASLGLAGGPRGGYF.